This paragraph covers one T cell receptor beta chain sequence. Its antigen remains unidentified. Deletions cut 2 bases from V and 0 bases from J, with 4 bases between. Germline V gives CDR1 MGHDK, CDR2 SYGVNS. CDR3 length: 13 residues. This entry is derived from a study of post-analysis software for immune sequencing data. Background on the study: The cohort encompassed relapsing-remitting, secondary progressive and progressive-relapsing multiple sclerosis disease courses. Points from the study as a whole: When compared against controls, multiple sclerosis patients showed significantly lower normalized Chao1 diversity. Higher frequency in patients than in controls was seen for about five TRBV segments, with TRBV5-6, TRBV5-1 and TRBV20-1 among them.

cDNA libraries for TCR beta contained unique molecular identifiers. From roughly 1 to 10 million T cells, 500,000 or so cDNA molecules were obtained. In TCRdb, the PCR reads were re-called with MiXCR into one record per CDR3 protein. Among approximately 260,000 distinct CDR3 sequences listed, 35% to 40% were seen once. The sequence came from a girl aged 5-17 years with multiple sclerosis. The sample taken for sequencing was blood. V usage is TRBV25-1 and J usage is TRBJ1-2; D not resolved. Here the CDR3 reads CASSEAANYGYTF. The CDR3 DNA sequence: TGTGCCAGCAGTGAAGCCGCTAACTATGGCTACACCTTC.